Listed below are T cell receptor beta chains from one sample, sequenced in a study of low-dose radiotherapy and immunotherapy resistance in tumors. TCRdb itself ran the reads through MiXCR, one entry per CDR3 protein. Of 64,000 or so distinct CDR3 sequences in the sample, approximately 25% are singletons; the top ten hold approximately 7%. The sequencing here drew on PBMCs, taken before treatment. These TCRs come from a male donor with rectosigmoid adenocarcinoma. The CDR3 runs from the conserved cysteine through the conserved F or W. The D gene is left open where the match is weak. A clone size is listed for some rows: how often the clone was seen (once, few, many), or a class if it is expanded.

>TRBV29-1|-|TRBJ2-3|TRBD2
CSDEAGGAGVADTQYF
TGCAGCGACGAGGCCGGGGGAGCGGGAGTGGCAGATACGCAGTATTTT
>TRBV19|many|TRBJ1-1|TRBD1
CASRGQGIPMNTEAFF
TGTGCCAGTAGAGGACAGGGGATACCCATGAACACTGAAGCTTTCTTT
>TRBV10-3|many|TRBJ2-5|TRBD2
CAISSGSNTETQYF
TGTGCCATCAGTAGCGGGAGTAATACGGAGACCCAGTACTTC
>TRBV28|many|TRBJ2-3|-
CASSAPQDYTDTQYF
TGTGCCAGCAGTGCCCCACAGGACTACACAGATACGCAGTATTTT
>TRBV7-2|many|TRBJ2-7|-
CASSLARPAGSRSLSEQYF
TGTGCCAGCAGCTTAGCGCGCCCGGCGGGATCCCGCTCTCTCTCCGAGCAGTACTTC
>TRBV6-5|many|TRBJ2-6|TRBD2
CASSYTGGSGANVLTF
TGTGCCAGCAGTTATACGGGGGGCTCTGGGGCCAACGTCCTGACTTTC
>TRBV12-3/TRBV12-4|many|TRBJ2-1|-
CASSLVGSQLQSQFF
TGTGCCAGCAGTTTAGTCGGTTCACAACTTCAAAGCCAGTTCTTC
>TRBV7-2|-|TRBJ2-1|TRBD2
CASSLGTSGGYNEQFF
TGTGCCAGCAGCTTAGGAACTAGCGGGGGCTACAATGAGCAGTTCTTC
>TRBV4-1|many|TRBJ2-1|-
CASSPEKGLRGEQFF
TGCGCCAGCAGCCCAGAAAAGGGGTTACGTGGTGAGCAGTTCTTC
>TRBV11-3|once|TRBJ2-1|TRBD2
CASSLGLAVFNEQFF
TGTGCCAGCAGCCTAGGACTAGCTGTCTTCAATGAGCAGTTCTTC
>TRBV7-9|large|TRBJ2-3|-
CASSPPEGGMVTDTQYF
TGTGCCAGCAGCCCCCCCGAGGGGGGCATGGTCACAGATACGCAGTATTTT
>TRBV24-1|-|TRBJ2-7|TRBD2
CATSSSGSHEQYF
TGTGCCACCTCTTCTAGCGGGAGCCACGAGCAGTACTTC
>TRBV12-3/TRBV12-4|many|TRBJ1-2|TRBD1
CASSLTGVNYGYTF
TGTGCCAGCAGTTTAACAGGGGTGAACTATGGCTACACCTTC
>TRBV6-8|-|TRBJ2-5|-
CASSYGGETQYF
TGTGCCAGCAGTTACGGGGGGGAGACCCAGTACTTC
>TRBV29-1|-|TRBJ1-1|-
CSAMNTEAFF
TGCAGCGCCATGAACACTGAAGCTTTCTTT
>TRBV7-8|many|TRBJ2-5|TRBD1
CASSRGLKETQYF
TGTGCCAGCAGCAGGGGGCTAAAAGAGACCCAGTACTTC
>TRBV6-2/TRBV6-3|many|TRBJ1-2|-
CASRETKGQIYGYTF
TGTGCCAGCAGAGAGACAAAAGGACAGATCTATGGCTACACCTTC
>TRBV4-3|many|TRBJ1-4|TRBD1
CASSPGQGAGKLFF
TGCGCCAGCAGCCCCGGACAGGGGGCGGGAAAACTGTTTTTT
>TRBV20-1|-|TRBJ2-7|-
CSALRDGSYEQYF
TGCAGTGCTCTCCGGGACGGTTCCTACGAGCAGTACTTC
>TRBV6-5|-|TRBJ2-1|-
CASSPQGDEQFF
TGTGCCAGCAGTCCCCAAGGGGATGAGCAGTTCTTC
>TRBV2|many|TRBJ2-1|TRBD2
CASSDGPGTSGSWALRGEQFF
TGTGCCAGCAGTGACGGCCCAGGGACTAGCGGGAGCTGGGCACTACGGGGTGAGCAGTTCTTC
>TRBV7-2|once|TRBJ2-7|-
CASSLTSGAQGEQYF
TGTGCCAGCAGCTTAACGAGCGGAGCCCAGGGCGAGCAGTACTTC
>TRBV28|-|TRBJ1-1|-
CASTISGGHTEAFF
TGTGCCAGCACCATTTCGGGGGGGCACACTGAAGCTTTCTTT
>TRBV4-2|many|TRBJ2-7|TRBD2
CASSQGASGGTSSHEQYF
TGTGCCAGCAGCCAGGGGGCAAGCGGGGGTACCTCCTCCCACGAGCAGTACTTC
>TRBV5-5|once|TRBJ2-7|TRBD1
CASSLSGTGLYEQYF
TGTGCCAGCAGCTTGTCCGGGACAGGGCTCTACGAGCAGTACTTC
>TRBV4-1|many|TRBJ2-7|TRBD1
CASSQDKVYRGPYEQYF
TGCGCCAGCAGCCAAGATAAGGTATACAGGGGGCCATACGAGCAGTACTTC
>TRBV12-3/TRBV12-4|many|TRBJ2-7|TRBD2
CASSTRLAGEIYEQYF
TGTGCCAGCAGTACCCGACTAGCGGGGGAGATCTACGAGCAGTACTTC
>TRBV4-3|many|TRBJ1-2|-
CASSQDRMGNYGYTF
TGCGCCAGCAGCCAGGACCGTATGGGAAACTATGGCTACACCTTC